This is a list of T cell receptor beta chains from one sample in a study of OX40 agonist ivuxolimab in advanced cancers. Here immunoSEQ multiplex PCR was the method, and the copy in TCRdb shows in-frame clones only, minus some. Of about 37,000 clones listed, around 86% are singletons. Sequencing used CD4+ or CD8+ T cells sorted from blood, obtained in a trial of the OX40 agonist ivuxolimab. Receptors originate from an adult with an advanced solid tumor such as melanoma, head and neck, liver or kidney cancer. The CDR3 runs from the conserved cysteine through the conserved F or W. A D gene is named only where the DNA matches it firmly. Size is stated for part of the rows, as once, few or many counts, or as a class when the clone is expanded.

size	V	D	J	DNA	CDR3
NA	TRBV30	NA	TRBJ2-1	TGTGCCTGGAGTGTTCGGATAGACGGTGAGCAGTTCTTC	CAWSVRIDGEQFF
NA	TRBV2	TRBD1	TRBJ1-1	TGTGCCAGCAGTGTCACAGGGGGGGAAGCTTTCTTT	CASSVTGGEAFF
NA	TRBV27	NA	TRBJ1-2	TGTGCCAGCAGAACAGGGTTAAGGGGCTACACCTTC	CASRTGLRGYTF
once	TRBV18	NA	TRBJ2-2	TGTGCCAGCTCACCAGGGACGGAGACCGGGGAGCTGTTTTTT	CASSPGTETGELFF
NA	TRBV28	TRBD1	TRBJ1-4	TGTGCCACCACCCCGTCAACAGGGGTGGAAAAACTGTTTTTT	CATTPSTGVEKLFF
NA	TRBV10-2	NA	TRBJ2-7	TGCGCCAGCAGGAGCGAATACGAGCAGTACTTC	CASRSEYEQYF
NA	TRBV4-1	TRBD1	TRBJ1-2	TGCGCCAGCAGCCAATTAGGGGGCGGTGGCTACACCTTC	CASSQLGGGGYTF
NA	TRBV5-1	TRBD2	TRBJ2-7	TGCGCCACCAAATCGGGGCGGGGGGGAACGGACGAGCAGTACTTC	CATKSGRGGTDEQYF
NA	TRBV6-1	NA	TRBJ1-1	TGTGCCAGCAGTGAAGGTGAACAGTTGAACACTGAAGCTTTCTTT	CASSEGEQLNTEAFF
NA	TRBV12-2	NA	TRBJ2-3	TGTGCAAGTCGCCGCTGCCCGGACACAGATACGCAGTATTTT	CASRRCPDTDTQYF
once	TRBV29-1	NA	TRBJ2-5	TGCAGCGTTGAATCGGGGATGGAGACCCAGTACTTC	CSVESGMETQYF
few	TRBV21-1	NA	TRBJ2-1	TGTGCCAGCAGCAAAGAGAGGACTAGGAATGGCAATGAGCAGTTCTTC	CASSKERTRNGNEQFF
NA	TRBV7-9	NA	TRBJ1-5	TGTGCCAGCAGCAATACAGGGCACAATCAGCCCCAGCATTTT	CASSNTGHNQPQHF
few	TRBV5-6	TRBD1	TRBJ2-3	TGTGCCAGCAGCTTGCTTGAGACAGGGGGCATAGATACGCAGTATTTT	CASSLLETGGIDTQYF
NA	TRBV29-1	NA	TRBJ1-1	TGCAGCGCCCAACGGGGGGCGAGGGGAGGTACTGAAGCTTTCTTT	CSAQRGARGGTEAFF
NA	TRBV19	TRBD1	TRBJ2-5	TGTGCCAGTAGTGACTCGGGACAGCAAGAGACCCAGTACTTC	CASSDSGQQETQYF
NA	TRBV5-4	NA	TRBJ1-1	TGTGCCAGCAGCTTGGCCATAGGGGCCACTGAAGCTTTCTTT	CASSLAIGATEAFF
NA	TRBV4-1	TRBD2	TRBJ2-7	TGCGCCAGCAGCCAAGTTCCTGGACTAGCAGCTCACTACGAGCAGTACTTC	CASSQVPGLAAHYEQYF
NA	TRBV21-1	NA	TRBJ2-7	TGTGCCAGCAGCAAAGAACGGCGGGGGGGCCTTTCCTACGAGCAGTACTTC	CASSKERRGGLSYEQYF
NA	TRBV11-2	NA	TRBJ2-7	TGTGCCAGCAGCTCCCGCGGACGGCCGTCCTACGAGCAGTACTTC	CASSSRGRPSYEQYF
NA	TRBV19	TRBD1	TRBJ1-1	TGTGCCAGTACCACAGGGGGGGGAAAGAACACTGAAGCTTTCTTT	CASTTGGGKNTEAFF
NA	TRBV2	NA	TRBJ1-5	TGTGCCAGCAGTGAAAGGTCTCAGCCCCAGCATTTT	CASSERSQPQHF
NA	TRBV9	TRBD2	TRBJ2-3	TGTGCCAGCAGGTTGGGACTAGCGGCCACAGATACGCAGTATTTT	CASRLGLAATDTQYF
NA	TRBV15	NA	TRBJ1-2	TGTGCCACCAGCAGAGATAAGGGGACTGGGGTTAACTATGGCTACACCTTC	CATSRDKGTGVNYGYTF
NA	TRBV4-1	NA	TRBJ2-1	TGCGCCAGCAGCCAAGCCCCTGACTCCTACAATGAGCAGTTCTTC	CASSQAPDSYNEQFF
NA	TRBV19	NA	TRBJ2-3	TGTGCCAGTAGTGCCACAGGGACAGATACGCAGTATTTT	CASSATGTDTQYF
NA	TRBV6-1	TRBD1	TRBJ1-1	TGTGCCAGCAGTACACAGGGGAAGAACACTGAAGCTTTCTTT	CASSTQGKNTEAFF
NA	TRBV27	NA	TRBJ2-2	TGTGCCAGCAGTATGAGGGGAACCGGGGAGCTGTTTTTT	CASSMRGTGELFF
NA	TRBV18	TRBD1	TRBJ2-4	TGTGCCAGCTCACCGGGGACAGGGGATACCCAGTACTTC	CASSPGTGDTQYF
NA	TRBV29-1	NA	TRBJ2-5	TGCAGCGTTGAAGATGCAGTGAAGACCCAGTACTTC	CSVEDAVKTQYF
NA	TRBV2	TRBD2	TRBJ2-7	TGTGCCAGCAGTGGTAGCGGGGGGGTGACCTACGAGCAGTACTTC	CASSGSGGVTYEQYF
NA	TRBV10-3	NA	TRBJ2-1	TGTGCCATCAGTGACCGACTAGGACATTCTGAGAGCAATGAGCAGTTCTTC	CAISDRLGHSESNEQFF
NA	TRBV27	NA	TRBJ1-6	TGTGCCAGCAGTTTCGCCGCTTACAATTCACCCCTCCACTTT	CASSFAAYNSPLHF
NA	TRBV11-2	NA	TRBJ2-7	TGTGCCAGCAGGACGGAAGGTCCCTACGAGCAGTACTTC	CASRTEGPYEQYF
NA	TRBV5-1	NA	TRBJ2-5	TGCGCCAGCAGTCCGTGGGATTGGGAGACCCAGTACTTC	CASSPWDWETQYF
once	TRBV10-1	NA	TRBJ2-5	TGCGCCAGCAGTGATGGATCTGGGGGGCAAGAGACCCAGTACTTC	CASSDGSGGQETQYF
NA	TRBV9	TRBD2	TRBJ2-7	TGTGCCAGCAGCGTAGAAAGCGGGACTTTTCACGAGCAGTACTTC	CASSVESGTFHEQYF
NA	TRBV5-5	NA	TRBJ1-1	TGTGCCAGCAGCTTGGACAGGCTCACTGAAGCTTTCTTT	CASSLDRLTEAFF
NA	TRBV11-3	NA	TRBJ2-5	TGTGCCAGCAGCTTAAAGGGGCAAGAGACCCAGTACTTC	CASSLKGQETQYF
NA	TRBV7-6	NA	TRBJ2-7	TGTGCCAGCAGCTTAGACCCCTGGACAGAAAACGAGCAGTACTTC	CASSLDPWTENEQYF
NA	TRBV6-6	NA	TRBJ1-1	TGTGCCAGCAGTAAAGACGGCATGAACACTGAAGCTTTCTTT	CASSKDGMNTEAFF
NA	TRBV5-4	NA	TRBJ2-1	TGTGCCAGCAGCCCCTGGGACGGCCGCCGCAATGAGCAGTTCTTC	CASSPWDGRRNEQFF
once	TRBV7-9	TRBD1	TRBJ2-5	TGTGCCAGCACCAGGGACAGAGAGAAAGAGACCCAGTACTTC	CASTRDREKETQYF
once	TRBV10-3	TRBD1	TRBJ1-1	TGTGCCACAGGGACAGACACTGAAGCTTTCTTT	CATGTDTEAFF
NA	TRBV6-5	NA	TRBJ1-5	TGTGCCAGCAGGCCCAGAAAGGATCAGCCCCAGCATTTT	CASRPRKDQPQHF
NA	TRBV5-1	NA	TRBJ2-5	TGCGCCAGCAGCTTGGGCCGGGAAAGGGAGACCCAGTACTTC	CASSLGRERETQYF
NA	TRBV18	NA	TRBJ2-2	TGTGCCAGCTCACCCGGTGGGCGGGCCGACACCGGGGAGCTGTTTTTT	CASSPGGRADTGELFF
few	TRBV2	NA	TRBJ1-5	TGTGCCAGCAGTGAAGGGCCGGGTGACAGGAGTAATCAGCCCCAGCATTTT	CASSEGPGDRSNQPQHF
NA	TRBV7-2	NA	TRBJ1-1	TGTGCCAGCAGCTTCTCCGGGAAGCTGGCTTTCTTT	CASSFSGKLAFF
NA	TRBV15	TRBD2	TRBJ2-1	TGTGCCACCAGCAGCCCCCGGGCGGGAGAAACCTACAATGAGCAGTTCTTC	CATSSPRAGETYNEQFF
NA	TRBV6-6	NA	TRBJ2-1	TGTGCCAGCACCTTTCTTCTAGGGTACAATGAGCAGTTCTTC	CASTFLLGYNEQFF